This T cell receptor beta chain originates from a study of PD-1 blockade in mismatch repair-deficient tumors. General study points: Rapid post-treatment expansion, then contraction, generally preceding radiologic response, marked tumor-resident clones.

Clones were read by immunoSEQ multiplex PCR, and TCRdb kept only the in-frame ones, dropping some. Among some 50,000 clones, over 60% were seen once, and the ten largest hold roughly 3.5%. This clone appeared a single time. Its matching antigen is unknown. This clonotype originated in an adult with mismatch repair-deficient cancer. The sample in question was PBMCs, obtained before pembrolizumab treatment.

CDR3 loop: CASSLVGYTGELFF. The CDR3 DNA reads as TGTGCCAGCAGCTTAGTGGGGTACACCGGGGAGCTGTTTTTT. The chain is built from TRBV7-3 and TRBJ2-2; D remains ambiguous. Per germline, CDR1 SGHTA and CDR2 FQGTGA. Deletions cut 2 bases from V and 3 bases from J, with 7 bases between. The CDR3 loop spans 14 amino acids.